This paragraph reports one TCR beta chain. V shed 11 bases and J shed 5 bases, with 7 bases lying between them. This CDR3 comprises 10 residues. Per germline, CDR1 MDHEN and CDR2 SYDVKM. Produced via immunoSEQ multiplex PCR; TCRdb's table is partial and in-frame only. The sample contains 600,000 or so clones, more than 70% of which appear only once. This specimen belongs to a study of shared T cell receptors in the human thymus. This sample also belongs to another study, concerning human thymus T cells.

The receptor was derived from a boy under three years old with a congenital heart defect. This chain connects TRBV28 to TRBJ2-1, with a weak D call TRBD1 (5 bases). What was sequenced was thymocytes. The CDR3 sequence: CAGANNEQFF. The CDR3 region has the DNA TGTGCCGGGGCGAACAATGAGCAGTTCTTC.